The present T cell receptor (beta chain) was sequenced within a study of shared clonotypes between healthy human individuals. Looking at the study overall: CD4 naive cells filled three plates per donor, CD4 memory three, CD8 naive two and CD8 memory one.

The germline V gene encodes CDR1 MDHEN and CDR2 SYDVKM. The junction had 7 bases not matched to a gene; V was cut back by 7 bases and J by 5 bases. CDR3 length equals 13 residues. It was CD45RO-negative cells, positively selected for CCR7, that made up naive CD8 cells, with terminally differentiated effector memory CD45RA+ cells excluded. Sequencing was performed with immunoSEQ multiplex PCR; in TCRdb, only in-frame clones are kept and a portion is missing. There are hundreds of thousands of clones in the sample; approximately 96% occur only once, and 0.11% lies in the top ten. This chain links TRBV28 with TRBJ2-5; 7 nucleotides agree with TRBD2. Sequences were obtained from naive CD8+ T cells sorted from blood. The receptor comes from a woman aged 25-40 years in good health. The CDR3 reads CASTVGLSETQYF. In nucleotides, the CDR3 is TGTGCCAGCACCGTGGGACTATCGGAGACCCAGTACTTC.